Listed below are T cell receptor beta chains from one sample, sequenced in a study of T cells after yellow fever vaccination. TCRdb processed the 5' RACE reads anew with MiXCR; each CDR3 protein has one entry. The data contain around 330,000 distinct CDR3 sequences, roughly 3.5% of them singletons. The source material was PBMCs, sampled on the day of the yellow fever booster vaccination. The receptor source for this set is a man younger than 35 who received the YFV17D yellow fever vaccine. Each CDR3 is given with its conserved first and last residue. A D gene is named only where the DNA matches it firmly. Size tells how often a clone was seen (once, few, many) or the class of an expanded clone, and some rows leave it out.

many	-	TRBJ2-4	TRBV11-2	TGTGCCAGCAGCTCAGGGGCTGCCAAAAACATTCAGTACTTC	CASSSGAAKNIQYF
few	-	TRBJ2-3	TRBV20-1	TGCAGTGCTAGGCACCATATTAGCACAGATACGCAGTATTTT	CSARHHISTDTQYF
many	-	TRBJ2-3	TRBV5-6	TGTGCCAGCAGCCGTTTCTTCGGAGCGTCGCAGTATTTT	CASSRFFGASQYF
many	-	TRBJ2-1	TRBV5-1	TGCGCCAGCAGTGGACAGAGCTCCTACAATGAGCAGTTCTTC	CASSGQSSYNEQFF
few	TRBD2	TRBJ2-3	TRBV7-9	TGTGCCAGCAGCTCGCGGACTAGCGGGGTCACAGATACGCAGTATTTT	CASSSRTSGVTDTQYF
-	-	TRBJ1-2	TRBV7-6	TGTGCCAGCAGCCAGACATGGGTCCATGGCTACACCTTC	CASSQTWVHGYTF
few	-	TRBJ1-1	TRBV7-9	TGTGCCAGCAGGTTCGGGGTTGAGGACACTGAAGCTTTCTTT	CASRFGVEDTEAFF
many	-	TRBJ2-3	TRBV5-5	TGTGCCAGCAGCGGGGGCGTTGAATTGAGCACAGATACGCAGTATTTT	CASSGGVELSTDTQYF
-	-	TRBJ1-2	TRBV6-5	TGTGCCAGCAAAGACCCCGCAAACTATGGCTACACCTTC	CASKDPANYGYTF
few	TRBD1	TRBJ2-5	TRBV6-5	TGTGCCAGCAGTTACTCGGGACAGGGTTTGTTGGAGACCCAGTACTTC	CASSYSGQGLLETQYF
many	TRBD2	TRBJ2-7	TRBV7-9	TGTGCCAGCAGCTTATCTCCTAGCGGCGAGCAGTACTTC	CASSLSPSGEQYF
many	TRBD1	TRBJ1-6	TRBV9	TGTGCCAGCAGCGAACGGGACAGGCTTAATTCACCCCTCCACTTT	CASSERDRLNSPLHF
-	-	TRBJ2-3	TRBV5-1	TGCGCCAGCAGCTTGGTTAGTGAGAATACGCAGTATTTT	CASSLVSENTQYF
-	TRBD1	TRBJ1-5	TRBV18	TGTGCCAGCTCACGGGGACAGGCGGGCAATCAGCCCCAGCATTTT	CASSRGQAGNQPQHF
few	TRBD1	TRBJ2-1	TRBV5-8	TGTGCCAGCAGATCAGGACAGGGGGGCTATGAGCAGTTCTTC	CASRSGQGGYEQFF
few	-	TRBJ2-2	TRBV14	TGTGCCAGCAGCCAAGATTCCCGGTACACCGGGGAGCTGTTTTTT	CASSQDSRYTGELFF
few	TRBD1	TRBJ2-2	TRBV11-2	TGTGCCAGCAGCCTTACAGGGGGCATAGACACCGGGGAGCTGTTTTTT	CASSLTGGIDTGELFF
few	-	TRBJ2-7	TRBV7-9	TGTGCCAGCGGACCCCCTTGGGAGTACGAGCAGTACTTC	CASGPPWEYEQYF
many	-	TRBJ2-3	TRBV5-4	TGTGCCAGCAGCCAGAATCCGGGACTGAGCACAGATACGCAGTATTTT	CASSQNPGLSTDTQYF
many	TRBD2	TRBJ2-3	TRBV5-1	TGCGCCAGCAGCCCCCCGAGCGGGGGGAGCACAGATACGCAGTATTTT	CASSPPSGGSTDTQYF
few	TRBD1	TRBJ2-3	TRBV4-3	TGCGCCAGCAGCCCGGGACAGCGAGACACAGATACGCAGTATTTT	CASSPGQRDTDTQYF
-	TRBD2	TRBJ2-1	TRBV5-1	TGCGCCAGTCGTAGCGGGGGAGACTCCTACAATGAGCAGTTCTTC	CASRSGGDSYNEQFF
-	TRBD2	TRBJ2-1	TRBV20-1	TGCAGTGCTAGAGGGAACAAAGGACTAGCGGCTTACAATGAGCAGTTCTTC	CSARGNKGLAAYNEQFF
many	TRBD2	TRBJ2-3	TRBV6-5	TGTGCCAGCAGTTCATGGGCTAGCGGAGATACGCAGTATTTT	CASSSWASGDTQYF
many	-	TRBJ1-2	TRBV3-1	TGTGCCAGCAGCCAAGTAGACCATGGCTACACCTTC	CASSQVDHGYTF
few	-	TRBJ2-2	TRBV11-2	TGTGCCAGCAGCCGACAGGACGGAAACACCGGGGAGCTGTTTTTT	CASSRQDGNTGELFF
many	-	TRBJ2-5	TRBV11-2	TGTGCCAGCAGCTTAGTTTCGTCCAGCCAAGAGACCCAGTACTTC	CASSLVSSSQETQYF
many	-	TRBJ2-1	TRBV5-1	TGCGCCAGCAGCCCGGAAAGCCATTCCTACAATGAGCAGTTCTTC	CASSPESHSYNEQFF
-	-	TRBJ2-6	TRBV18	TGTGCCAGCCCAGAGGCGGCAGACCCTTTCTCTGGGGCCAACGTCCTGACTTTC	CASPEAADPFSGANVLTF
few	TRBD2	TRBJ2-1	TRBV2	TGTGCCAGCAGTCTAGGGACTAGCGAGTCGGATGAGCAGTTCTTC	CASSLGTSESDEQFF
many	-	TRBJ2-2	TRBV7-8	TGTGCCAGCAGCCCATACCCGGGACCCCTGACCGGGGAGCTGTTTTTT	CASSPYPGPLTGELFF
-	-	TRBJ2-5	TRBV10-3	TGTGCCATCAGTGGGGGGATAGGGAACCACCTCCAAGAGACCCAGTACTTC	CAISGGIGNHLQETQYF
-	-	TRBJ2-1	TRBV9	TGTGCCAGCACCCTGGACTGGGCATCTCGGGAGCAGTTCTTC	CASTLDWASREQFF
-	-	TRBJ1-1	TRBV5-1	TGCGCCAGCAGTCCCGACAGCTTGAACACTGAAGCTTTCTTT	CASSPDSLNTEAFF
few	TRBD1	TRBJ1-2	TRBV7-9	TGTGCCAGCAGCCACCCGGGACAGTCAAACTATGGCTACACCTTC	CASSHPGQSNYGYTF
many	TRBD1	TRBJ1-2	TRBV5-1	TGCGCCAGCAGCAAAGAGACAGGGAGGGATAACTATGGCTACACCTTC	CASSKETGRDNYGYTF
many	-	TRBJ1-1	TRBV5-1	TGCGCCAGCAGCTACCACAGAGAGAACACTGAAGCTTTCTTT	CASSYHRENTEAFF
-	-	TRBJ2-3	TRBV4-1	TGCGCCAGCAGCACACTTGGGGGAGATACGCAGTATTTT	CASSTLGGDTQYF
-	-	TRBJ2-5	TRBV20-1	TGCAGTGCTGACCGACGACATGCAGATCAAGAGACCCAGTACTTC	CSADRRHADQETQYF
many	-	TRBJ2-2	TRBV24-1	TGTGCCACCGAGGGGGGCACCGGGGAGCTGTTTTTT	CATEGGTGELFF
many	-	TRBJ2-3	TRBV9	TGTGCCAGCAGCGTAGCGGTAGATACGCAGTATTTT	CASSVAVDTQYF
many	-	TRBJ2-2	TRBV10-3	TGTGCCATCCGCGCGAGCGGGGAGCTGTTTTTT	CAIRASGELFF
many	-	TRBJ1-1	TRBV7-9	TGTGCCAGCACCCGGGGGGCCTCAGGGATGGACACTGAAGCTTTCTTT	CASTRGASGMDTEAFF
many	-	TRBJ2-7	TRBV7-9	TGTGCCAGCAGCCCCCCATTGCGGCTCGAGCAGTACTTC	CASSPPLRLEQYF
-	-	TRBJ2-3	TRBV5-1	TGCGCCAGCAGCTTGGTATCCGGGGATAAGCAGTATTTT	CASSLVSGDKQYF
-	TRBD2	TRBJ2-1	TRBV6-5	TGTGCCAGCAGTTACGTTAGCGGGGGGAACCTCTACAATGAGCAGTTCTTC	CASSYVSGGNLYNEQFF